This entry lists 30 T cell receptor beta chains sequenced from one sample in a study of blood T cell repertoires in COVID-19. Using immunoSEQ multiplex PCR, the repertoire was profiled, and TCRdb retains in-frame clones only, with some absent. The sample includes 250,000 to 300,000 clones, about nine tenths of them seen just once. Sample: peripheral blood. Every receptor here comes from a woman in her forties or fifties who had recovered from COVID-19.

The rearrangement links TRBV7-2 to TRBJ1-2; TRBD1 aligns across 7 bases. The CDR3 length is 16 residues. V lost 3 bases and J lost 5; bases outside the gene matches: 12. The germline gives CDR1 SGHTA, CDR2 FQGNSA. The CDR3 protein is CASSFQGGGPEYGYTF. In DNA, the CDR3 is TGTGCCAGCAGCTTCCAGGGGGGCGGACCTGAATATGGCTACACCTTC.

This clone has just one count. The gene calls are TRBV20-1 and TRBJ1-2; D remains ambiguous. Germline V gene lookup returns CDR1 DFQATT and CDR2 SNEGSKA (reference sequence). The V gene lost 4 bases and the J gene lost 7 bases, with 7 bases spanning the gap. The CDR3 consists of 10 residues. In nucleotides, the CDR3 is TGCAGTGCTAAGTTTAGTGGCTACACCTTC. Translated, it gives CSAKFSGYTF.

The chain couples TRBV6-5 to TRBJ2-5, with D hard to call. The CDR3 covers 14 residues. V was shortened by 2 bases and J by 1 base, with 8 bases between the two germline ends. In germline, CDR1 is MNHEY, CDR2 SVGAGI. CDR3 bases: TGTGCCAGCAGTTACGGGCAGACCCAAGAGACCCAGTACTTC. Amino acid sequence: CASSYGQTQETQYF.

This chain uses TRBV9 with TRBJ1-1, with D hard to call. V was shortened by 4 bases and J by 3 bases, with 16 bases between the two germline ends. The CDR3 runs 15 residues. CDR1 and CDR2 from the germline V gene are SGDLS and YYNGEE. The CDR3 DNA sequence: TGTGCCAGCAGCCCCGATAATCGAGGTTACACTGAAGCTTTCTTT. Residues: CASSPDNRGYTEAFF.

V usage is TRBV30 and J usage is TRBJ1-2, with 8 bases that match TRBD1. Germline CDR1 and CDR2: GTSNPN and SVGIG (reference sequence). This CDR3 contains 15 residues. Trimming at V came to 1 base and at J to 3 bases, leaving 7 bases not matched to a gene. The CDR3 here is CAWSATRQGHYGYTF. Written as DNA, the CDR3 is TGTGCCTGGAGTGCGACCCGACAGGGGCACTATGGCTACACCTTC.

The chain couples TRBV6-5 to TRBJ2-7; D uncertain. V lost 2 bases, J lost 2 bases, and 7 bases lay in between. Germline CDR1 is MNHEY and CDR2 is SVGAGI. This CDR3 contains 13 residues. In DNA form, the CDR3 reads TGTGCCAGCAGTTACAGACACACCTACGAGCAGTACTTC. Protein product: CASSYRHTYEQYF.

The chain links TRBV7-2 to TRBJ2-5, with TRBD1 identical over 8 bases. Germline-derived CDR1 and CDR2 are SGHTA and FQGNSA. V shed 5 bases, J shed 5 bases, and the junction held 10 bases outside the gene matches. The CDR3 runs to 15 residues. The CDR3 loop is CASSPDRGRRETQYF. The CDR3 DNA reads as TGTGCCAGCAGCCCCGACAGGGGACGTAGGGAGACCCAGTACTTC.

The chain couples TRBV9 to TRBJ2-7, with a tentative D call TRBD2 (5 bases). The CDR3 length is 15 residues. V was trimmed by 0 bases and J by 2 bases, leaving 12 bases between them. Germline-derived CDR1 and CDR2 are SGDLS and YYNGEE. CDR3 region: CASSVAPGGAYEQYF. DNA for the CDR3: TGTGCCAGCAGCGTAGCACCAGGAGGAGCCTACGAGCAGTACTTC.

The chain recombines TRBV28 with TRBJ2-2, with D maybe TRBD2 (5 bases). The germline V gene encodes CDR1 MDHEN and CDR2 SYDVKM. The V end was cut by 5 bases, the J end by 6 bases, with 13 bases between. CDR3 size: 14 residues. CDR3 sequence: CASSPLAAAGELFF. The CDR3 DNA follows: TGTGCCAGCAGTCCCCTAGCTGCTGCCGGGGAGCTGTTTTTT.

The V call is TRBV5-6, the J call TRBJ2-7; 11 nucleotides line up with TRBD2. The CDR3 is 16 amino acids. The V gene's germline CDR1 is SGHDT and CDR2 YYEEEE. J was trimmed by 7 bases and V by 0 bases; bases with no gene match: 9. CDR3 nucleotide sequence: TGTGCCAGCAGCTTGGTACTAGCGGGAGCCGCAAGGGAGCAGTACTTC. Its translation is CASSLVLAGAAREQYF.

This clone was found once. The V gene is TRBV12-3 or TRBV12-4, the J gene TRBJ1-2, with no clear D. The CDR3 length is 13 residues. V lost 5 bases and J lost 8, with 15 bases in between. The CDR3 loop is CASSHRRLGGYTF. CDR3 coding DNA: TGTGCCAGCAGTCACCGCCGGCTGGGCGGCTACACCTTC.

The chain joins TRBV5-1 to TRBJ2-5; TRBD1 might be the D (5 bases). Germline assignment: CDR1 SGHRS and CDR2 YFSETQ. The CDR3 is 11 residues long. V gave up 4 bases and J gave up 7 bases, with 8 bases separating them. CDR3 in DNA: TGCGCCAGCAGCGGTGACAGGACCCAGTACTTC. Protein product: CASSGDRTQYF. The full variable domain, completed using reference TRBV5-1 and TRBJ2-5, is KAGVTQTPRYLIKTRGQQVTLSCSPISGHRSVSWYQQTPGQGLQFLFEYFSETQRNKGNFPGRFSGRQFSNSRSEMNVSTLELGDSALYLCASSGDRTQYFGPGTRLLVL.

The rearrangement joins TRBV6-2 or TRBV6-3 to TRBJ1-2; D unresolved. V was trimmed by 4 bases and J by 7 bases, leaving 13 bases between them. The CDR3 runs 13 residues. Germline CDR1 MNHEY, CDR2 SVGEGT. The CDR3 loop is CASSSHREIGYTF. CDR3 nucleotides: TGTGCCAGCAGTTCCCACCGGGAGATTGGCTACACCTTC.

The rearrangement joins TRBV6-5 to TRBJ1-2; no reliable D call. Looked up from germline, CDR1 is MNHEY and CDR2 is SVGAGI. The CDR3 spans 14 residues. Trimming removed 6 bases from V and 1 base from J, with 12 bases in between. CDR3 residues: CASSDGWHNYGYTF. DNA of the CDR3: TGTGCCAGCAGCGATGGTTGGCATAACTATGGCTACACCTTC.

The genes are TRBV6-1 and TRBJ1-6; D is perhaps TRBD1 (5 bases). This CDR3 has 16 residues. From germline, CDR1 is MNHNS and CDR2 SASEGT. Trimming left V 4 bases short and J 2 bases short, with 12 bases between. The CDR3 DNA reads TGTGCCAGCAGTGTTTTGGGCAGGGCCTATAATTCACCCCTCCACTTT. It yields the protein CASSVLGRAYNSPLHF.

This clone has just a few counts. The gene calls are TRBV5-1 and TRBJ2-7, with 7 bases lining up with TRBD2. This CDR3 region has 15 residues. Germline V CDR1 and CDR2: SGHRS, YFSETQ. Trimming at V came to 0 bases and at J to 3 bases, leaving 6 bases not matched to a gene. The CDR3 is CASSLGGTTRYEQYF. The CDR3 DNA reads TGCGCCAGCAGCTTGGGTGGGACTACTCGCTACGAGCAGTACTTC.

This clone was picked up one time. This rearrangement joins TRBV30 to TRBJ2-7; 7 nucleotides line up with TRBD2. Per the germline V gene, CDR1 is GTSNPN and CDR2 is SVGIG (reference sequence). The CDR3 totals 14 residues. V lost 1 base to trimming and J lost 0 bases; unmatched junction nucleotides: 3. Here the CDR3 reads CAWSGGGSSYEQYF. The CDR3 DNA reads as TGTGCCTGGAGTGGGGGGGGGAGCTCCTACGAGCAGTACTTC.

This sequence joins TRBV28 and TRBJ1-1, with D possibly TRBD1 on 6 matching bases. The CDR3 totals 11 residues. CDR1 MDHEN and CDR2 SYDVKM come from the germline V gene. Trimming removed 8 bases at V and 10 bases at J, with 14 bases between. The chain's CDR3 is CASSRTEIAFF. The CDR3 DNA follows: TGTGCCAGCTCTCGGACAGAAATAGCTTTCTTT.

The genes are TRBV13 and TRBJ2-2, with D perhaps matching TRBD1 (5 bases). Germline V CDR1 and CDR2: PRHDT, FYEKMQ (reference sequence). The CDR3 length is 14 residues. V was trimmed by 4 bases and J by 0 bases, leaving 6 bases between them. The CDR3: CASSYRSNTGELFF. The CDR3 DNA reads TGTGCCAGCAGCTACAGGTCGAACACCGGGGAGCTGTTTTTT.

The chain joins TRBV9 to TRBJ1-1; D is unclear. The CDR3 length is 15 residues. Trimming shortened V by 3 bases and J by 0 bases, and 12 bases separated the two germline ends. Germline assignment: CDR1 SGDLS and CDR2 YYNGEE. The CDR3 bases are TGTGCCAGCAGCGCCTCGGGAGCTATGAACACTGAAGCTTTCTTT. Protein product: CASSASGAMNTEAFF.

A remark on this clone: The same CDR3 arises from other DNA sequences in this sample as well. This chain joins TRBV19 and TRBJ1-2; the D gene is possibly TRBD1 (6 bases). This CDR3 has 13 residues. Germline V gene data show CDR1 as LNHDA and CDR2 as SQIVND (reference sequence). V gave up 4 bases and J gave up 0 bases, with 6 bases separating them. The CDR3, as DNA: TGTGCCAGTAGTAACAGGGCTAACTATGGCTACACCTTC. It encodes CASSNRANYGYTF.

V gene TRBV4-2 combines with J gene TRBJ2-1; 7 bases line up with TRBD1. CDR1 LGHNA and CDR2 YNFKEQ come from the germline V gene. The CDR3 covers 15 residues. Germline trimming cut 4 bases from V and 6 bases from J; bases unmatched to any gene: 9. CDR3 DNA sequence: TGTGCCAGCAGCCGAGGGGGCCTTTTGGGCAATGAGCAGTTCTTC. Its translation: CASSRGGLLGNEQFF.

The chain has TRBV29-1 and TRBJ2-5; D is possibly TRBD1 (5 bases). The CDR3 totals 13 residues. Trimming removed 4 bases at V and 7 bases at J, with 16 bases between. The germline CDR1 and CDR2 sequences are SQVTM and ANQGSEA. CDR3 bases: TGCAGCGTTGCGAGGCAGGGAAGGGGGACCCAGTACTTC. Amino acids: CSVARQGRGTQYF.

This chain joins TRBV11-2 and TRBJ1-2, with D hard to call. The CDR3 contains 12 residues. V lost 1 base and J lost 5, with 5 bases in between. Germline-derived CDR1 and CDR2 are SGHAT and FQNNGV. The CDR3 DNA reads as TGTGCCAGCAGCTTAGGGCAGTATGGCTACACCTTC. This translates into CASSLGQYGYTF. Drawing the rest from reference TRBV11-2 and TRBJ1-2, the complete variable domain is EAGVAQSPRYKIIEKRQSVAFWCNPISGHATLYWYQQILGQGPKLLIQFQNNGVVDDSQLPKDRFSAERLKGVDSTLKIQPAKLEDSAVYLCASSLGQYGYTFGSGTRLTVV.

J is TRBJ2-7 and V is TRBV7-2, with TRBD1 identical over 7 bases. The CDR3 runs to 15 residues. After removal of 8 bases from V and 0 bases from J, the junction contained 10 bases not matched to a gene. From germline, CDR1 is SGHTA and CDR2 FQGNSA. The CDR3 DNA follows: TGTGCCAGCTCACAAGACAGGGACAGCTCCTACGAGCAGTACTTC. Encoded protein: CASSQDRDSSYEQYF.

This chain joins TRBV1 and TRBJ2-3; TRBD2 reflects the table's D call only, with no check against the DNA. TRBV1 is designated a pseudogene. The CDR3 is 18 residues long. This chain's CDR3 is CTSSQAPLGAGGPDTQYF. The CDR3 DNA reads as TGCACCAGCAGCCAAGCTCCCCTGGGAGCGGGAGGGCCAGATACGCAGTATTTT.

The genes are TRBV7-9 and TRBJ1-4, with D unclear. This CDR3 comprises 14 residues. In germline, CDR1 is SEHNR, CDR2 FQNEAQ (reference sequence). V was shortened by 2 bases and J by 3 bases, with 7 bases between the two germline ends. CDR3 in amino acids: CASSLQSANEKLFF. The DNA for the CDR3 is TGTGCCAGCAGCTTACAATCAGCTAATGAAAAACTGTTTTTT.

CDR3 protein: CASSLEAGITEAFF. CDR3 nucleotide sequence: TGCGCCAGCAGCTTGGAGGCGGGAATCACTGAAGCTTTCTTT. V usage is TRBV5-1 and J usage is TRBJ1-1, with unresolved D. V was cut by 0 bases and J by 4 bases, with 10 bases left in between. Germline V lookup: CDR1 SGHRS, CDR2 YFSETQ. CDR3 size: 14 residues.

Only one count was recorded for this clone. The V call is TRBV7-2, the J call TRBJ2-7, with D possibly TRBD1 on 5 matching bases. Germline V CDR1 and CDR2: SGHTA, FQGNSA. Trimming took off 2 bases at V and 2 bases at J, with 13 bases between the two ends. The CDR3 extends over 15 amino acids. CDR3 in amino acids: CASSLQGTSTYEQYF. DNA of the CDR3: TGTGCCAGCAGCTTACAGGGTACTTCCACCTACGAGCAGTACTTC. Supplemented by reference TRBV7-2 and TRBJ2-7, the full variable domain reads GAGVSQSPSNKVTEKGKDVELRCDPISGHTALYWYRQSLGQGLEFLIYFQGNSAPDKSGLPSDRFSAERTGGSVSTLTIQRTQQEDSAVYLCASSLQGTSTYEQYFGPGTRLTVT.

The chain uses TRBV20-1 and TRBJ1-6; no reliable D call. CDR3 length: 11 amino acids. The V and J ends lost 3 bases and 10 bases respectively, with 7 bases between them. The germline V gene has CDR1 DFQATT and CDR2 SNEGSKA (reference sequence). CDR3: CSASSGSPLHF. The CDR3 DNA follows: TGCAGTGCTAGTTCGGGGTCACCCCTCCACTTT.